This TCR beta chain came from a study of lymphopenia after photon versus proton radiotherapy. Points from the study as a whole: Post-nadir diversity loss with photons came from oligoclonal expansion, particularly CD8+ Temra cells.

With regard to this clone: What it binds is unknown.

Sequenced by immunoSEQ multiplex PCR; TCRdb stores in-frame clones only, minus some. This table holds approximately 170,000 clones, approximately 90% found once. V lost 3 bases and J 0 bases, leaving 11 bases between the germline ends. This CDR3 comprises 16 residues. Germline V lookup: CDR1 MDHEN, CDR2 SYDVKM. The chain couples TRBV28 to TRBJ1-4; D is unresolved. This TCR was sampled from a man aged 45-65 years with gastric cancer. The source material was peripheral blood, sampled from a patient treated with photon-based radiotherapy. CDR3 protein: CASSLGKTATNEKLFF. Written as DNA, the CDR3 is TGTGCCAGCAGTTTGGGGAAAACTGCAACTAATGAAAAACTGTTTTTT.